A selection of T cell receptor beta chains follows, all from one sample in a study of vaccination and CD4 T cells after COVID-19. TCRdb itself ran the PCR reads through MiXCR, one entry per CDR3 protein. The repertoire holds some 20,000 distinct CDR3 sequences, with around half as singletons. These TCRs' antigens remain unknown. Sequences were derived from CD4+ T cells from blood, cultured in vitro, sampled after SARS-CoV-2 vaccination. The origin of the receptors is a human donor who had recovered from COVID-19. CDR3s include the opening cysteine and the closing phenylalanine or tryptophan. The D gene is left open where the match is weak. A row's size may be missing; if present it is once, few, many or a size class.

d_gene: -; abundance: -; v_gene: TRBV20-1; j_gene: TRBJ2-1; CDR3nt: TGCAGTGCTAGGTATGGGAATCTGCACAATGAGCAGTTCTTC; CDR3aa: CSARYGNLHNEQFF
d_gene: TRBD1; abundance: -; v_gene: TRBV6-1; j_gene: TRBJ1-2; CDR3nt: TGTGCCAGCAGTATAGGGACAGGGGGCTCATATGGCTACACCTTC; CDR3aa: CASSIGTGGSYGYTF
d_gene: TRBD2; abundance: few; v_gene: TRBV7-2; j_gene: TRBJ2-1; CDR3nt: TGTGCCAGCAGCTTCACTAGCGGGAGGGCCGTCAATGAGCAGTTCTTC; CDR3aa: CASSFTSGRAVNEQFF
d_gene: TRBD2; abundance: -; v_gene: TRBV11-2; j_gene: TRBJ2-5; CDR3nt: TGTGCCAGCAGCCCAATCAATCGGGGGGGCGGGGAGACCCAGTACTTC; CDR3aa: CASSPINRGGGETQYF
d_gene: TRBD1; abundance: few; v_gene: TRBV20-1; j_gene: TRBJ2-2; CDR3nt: TGCAGTGCTAGACGACAGGGGGCGTCCACCGGGGAGCTGTTTTTT; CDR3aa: CSARRQGASTGELFF
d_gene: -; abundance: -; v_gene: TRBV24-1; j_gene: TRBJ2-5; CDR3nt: TGTGCCACCAGTGACCGGAGGCTCGGGGAGACCCAGTACTTC; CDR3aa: CATSDRRLGETQYF
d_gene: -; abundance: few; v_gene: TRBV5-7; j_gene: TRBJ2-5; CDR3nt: TGTGCCAGCAGCCACCCGGGGGGCGGTGAGACCCAGTACTTC; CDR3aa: CASSHPGGGETQYF
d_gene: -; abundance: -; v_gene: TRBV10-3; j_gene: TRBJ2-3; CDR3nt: TGTGCCATGGCGCCACACGGCCCCACAGATACGCAGTATTTT; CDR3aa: CAMAPHGPTDTQYF
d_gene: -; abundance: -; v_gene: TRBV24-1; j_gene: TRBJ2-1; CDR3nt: TGTGCCACCAGTGATTTGCGGGCGGATTCCTACAATGAGCAGTTCTTC; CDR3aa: CATSDLRADSYNEQFF
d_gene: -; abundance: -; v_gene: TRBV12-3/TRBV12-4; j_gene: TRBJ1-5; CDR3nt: TGTGCCAGCAATGGACAGAGGGGGAATCAGCCCCAGCATTTT; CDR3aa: CASNGQRGNQPQHF
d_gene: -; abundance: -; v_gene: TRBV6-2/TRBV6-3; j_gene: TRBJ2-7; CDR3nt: TGTGCCAGCAGTTACCCCATCGGAGACGAGCAGTACTTC; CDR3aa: CASSYPIGDEQYF
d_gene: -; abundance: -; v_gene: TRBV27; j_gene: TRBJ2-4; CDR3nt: TGTGCCAGCACTAAAGCCAAAAACATTCAGTACTTC; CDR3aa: CASTKAKNIQYF
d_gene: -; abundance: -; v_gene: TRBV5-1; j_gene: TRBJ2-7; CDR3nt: TGCGCCAGCAGCTTGGTAGGGGGAATGTCCTACGAGCAGTACTTC; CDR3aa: CASSLVGGMSYEQYF
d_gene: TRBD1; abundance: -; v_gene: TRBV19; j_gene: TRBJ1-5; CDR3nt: TGTGCCAGTAGTGTCGGGACAGGGGGCAAACAGCCCCAGCATTTT; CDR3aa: CASSVGTGGKQPQHF
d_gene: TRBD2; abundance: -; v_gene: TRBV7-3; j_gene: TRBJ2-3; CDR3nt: TGTGCCAGCAGCTCCACCGGGACTAGGAGCGATACGCAGTATTTT; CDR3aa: CASSSTGTRSDTQYF